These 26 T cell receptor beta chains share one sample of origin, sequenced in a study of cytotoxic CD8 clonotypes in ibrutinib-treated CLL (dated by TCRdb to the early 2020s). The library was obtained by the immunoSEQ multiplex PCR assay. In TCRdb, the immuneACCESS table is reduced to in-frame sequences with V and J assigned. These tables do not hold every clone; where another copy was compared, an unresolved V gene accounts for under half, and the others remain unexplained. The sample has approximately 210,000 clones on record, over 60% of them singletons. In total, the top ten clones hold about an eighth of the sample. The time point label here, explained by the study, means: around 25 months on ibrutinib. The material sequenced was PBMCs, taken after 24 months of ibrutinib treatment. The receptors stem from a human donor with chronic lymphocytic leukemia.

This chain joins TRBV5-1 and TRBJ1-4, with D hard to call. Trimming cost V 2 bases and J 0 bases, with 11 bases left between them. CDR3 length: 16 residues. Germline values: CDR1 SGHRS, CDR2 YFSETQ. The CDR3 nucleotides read TGCGCCAGCAGCTTCAATAGTCGAGCAACTAATGAAAAACTGTTTTTT. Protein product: CASSFNSRATNEKLFF.

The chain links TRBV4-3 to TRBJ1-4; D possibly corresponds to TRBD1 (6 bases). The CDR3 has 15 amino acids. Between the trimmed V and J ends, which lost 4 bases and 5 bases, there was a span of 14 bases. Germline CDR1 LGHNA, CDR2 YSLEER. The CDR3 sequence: CASSRETGRNEKLFF. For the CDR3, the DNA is TGCGCCAGCAGCCGAGAGACAGGAAGAAATGAAAAACTGTTTTTT.

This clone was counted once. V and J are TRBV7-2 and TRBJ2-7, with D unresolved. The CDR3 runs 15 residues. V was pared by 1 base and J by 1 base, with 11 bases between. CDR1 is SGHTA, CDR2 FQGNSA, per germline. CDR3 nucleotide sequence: TGTGCCAGCAGCTTAGTGGGTCTCATGTCCTACGAGCAGTACTTC. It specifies CASSLVGLMSYEQYF.

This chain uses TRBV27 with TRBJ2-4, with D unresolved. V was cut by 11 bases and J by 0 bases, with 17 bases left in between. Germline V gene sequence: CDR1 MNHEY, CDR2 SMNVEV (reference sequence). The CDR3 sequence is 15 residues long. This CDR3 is CAVSSAWGAKNIQYF. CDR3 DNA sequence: TGTGCCGTATCGTCAGCTTGGGGAGCCAAAAACATTCAGTACTTC.

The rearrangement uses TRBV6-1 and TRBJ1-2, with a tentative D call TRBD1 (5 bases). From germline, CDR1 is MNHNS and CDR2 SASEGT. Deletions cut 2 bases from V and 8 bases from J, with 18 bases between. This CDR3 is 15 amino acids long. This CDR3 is CASSEWDSLWGGYTF. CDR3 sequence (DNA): TGTGCCAGCAGTGAATGGGACTCCCTCTGGGGAGGCTACACCTTC.

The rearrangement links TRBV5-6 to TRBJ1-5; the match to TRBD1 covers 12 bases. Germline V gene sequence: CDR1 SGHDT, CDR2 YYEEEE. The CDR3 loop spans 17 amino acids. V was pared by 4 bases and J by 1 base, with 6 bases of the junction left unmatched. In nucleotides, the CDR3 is TGTGCCAGCAGCCGGGGACAGGGGGCCCACAGCAATCAGCCCCAGCATTTT. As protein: CASSRGQGAHSNQPQHF. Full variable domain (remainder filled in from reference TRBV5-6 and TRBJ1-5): DAGVTQSPTHLIKTRGQQVTLRCSPKSGHDTVSWYQQALGQGPQFIFQYYEEEERQRGNFPDRFSGHQFPNYSSELNVNALLLGDSALYLCASSRGQGAHSNQPQHFGDGTRLSIL.

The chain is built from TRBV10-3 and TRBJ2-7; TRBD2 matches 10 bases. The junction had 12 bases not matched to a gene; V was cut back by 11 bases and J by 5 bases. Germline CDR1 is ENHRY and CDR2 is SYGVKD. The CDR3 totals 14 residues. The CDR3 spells CAVQRASGSHEQYF. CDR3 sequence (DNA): TGTGCCGTCCAAAGAGCTAGCGGGAGCCACGAGCAGTACTTC.

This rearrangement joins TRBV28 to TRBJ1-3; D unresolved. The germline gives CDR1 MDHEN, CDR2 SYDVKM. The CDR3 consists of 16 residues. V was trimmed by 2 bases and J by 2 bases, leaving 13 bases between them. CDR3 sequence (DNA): TGTGCCAGCAGTTTAAGATTGGGAGTACCTGGAAACACCATATATTTT. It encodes CASSLRLGVPGNTIYF.

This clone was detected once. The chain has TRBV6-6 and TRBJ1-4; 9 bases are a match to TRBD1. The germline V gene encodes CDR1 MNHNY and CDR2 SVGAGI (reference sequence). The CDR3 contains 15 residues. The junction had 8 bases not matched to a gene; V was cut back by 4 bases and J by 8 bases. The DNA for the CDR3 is TGTGCCAGCAGTTCCGCCGGGACAGGGAACGAAAAACTGTTTTTT. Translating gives CASSSAGTGNEKLFF.

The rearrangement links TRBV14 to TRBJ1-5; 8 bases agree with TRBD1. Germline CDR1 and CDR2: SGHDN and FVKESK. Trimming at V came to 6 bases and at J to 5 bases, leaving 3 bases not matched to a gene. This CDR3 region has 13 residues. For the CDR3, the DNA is TGTGCCAGCAGTCAACAGGGGGATCAGCCCCAGCATTTT. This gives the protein CASSQQGDQPQHF.

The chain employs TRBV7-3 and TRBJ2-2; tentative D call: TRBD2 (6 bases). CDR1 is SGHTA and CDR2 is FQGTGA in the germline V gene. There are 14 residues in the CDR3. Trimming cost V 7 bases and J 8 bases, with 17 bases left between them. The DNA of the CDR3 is TGTGCCAGCACAATGGGACGGGAGACGGGGGAGCTGTTTTTT. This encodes CASTMGRETGELFF.

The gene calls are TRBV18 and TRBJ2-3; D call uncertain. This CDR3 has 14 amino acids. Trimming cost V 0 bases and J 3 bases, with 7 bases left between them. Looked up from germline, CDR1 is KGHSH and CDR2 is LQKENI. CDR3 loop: CASSPPALTDTQYF. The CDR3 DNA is TGTGCCAGCTCACCACCGGCCCTGACAGATACGCAGTATTTT.

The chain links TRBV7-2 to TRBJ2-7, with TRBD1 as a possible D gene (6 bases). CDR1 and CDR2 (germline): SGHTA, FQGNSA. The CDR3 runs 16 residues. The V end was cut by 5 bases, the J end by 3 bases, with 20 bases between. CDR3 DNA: TGTGCCAGCAGCCTAAATGGGGGCAGCGAGAGCTACGAGCAGTACTTC. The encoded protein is CASSLNGGSESYEQYF. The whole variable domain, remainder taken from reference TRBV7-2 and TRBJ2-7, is GAGVSQSPSNKVTEKGKDVELRCDPISGHTALYWYRQSLGQGLEFLIYFQGNSAPDKSGLPSDRFSAERTGGSVSTLTIQRTQQEDSAVYLCASSLNGGSESYEQYFGPGTRLTVT.

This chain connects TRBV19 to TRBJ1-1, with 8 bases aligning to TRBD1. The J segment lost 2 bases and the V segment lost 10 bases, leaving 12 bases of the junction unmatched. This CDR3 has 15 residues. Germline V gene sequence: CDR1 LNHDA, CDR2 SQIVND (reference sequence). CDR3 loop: CAISNPGGDNTEAFF. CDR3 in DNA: TGTGCCATCTCGAACCCAGGGGGCGATAACACTGAAGCTTTCTTT.

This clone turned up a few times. CDR3 sequence (DNA): TGTGCCAGTACGAAACGAGAGCATAGCAATCAGCCCCAGCATTTT. Translation gives CASTKREHSNQPQHF. V gene TRBV19 combines with J gene TRBJ1-5, with D unresolved. Germline assignment: CDR1 LNHDA and CDR2 SQIVND (reference sequence). The CDR3 runs to 15 residues. V lost 7 bases and J lost 0, with 13 bases in between.

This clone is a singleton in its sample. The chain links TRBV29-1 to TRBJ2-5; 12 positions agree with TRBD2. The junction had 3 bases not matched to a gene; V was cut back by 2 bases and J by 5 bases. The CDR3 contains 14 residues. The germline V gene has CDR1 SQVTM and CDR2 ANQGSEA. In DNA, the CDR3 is TGCAGCGTTGAAAGGACTAGCGGGGTGGAGACCCAGTACTTC. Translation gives CSVERTSGVETQYF.

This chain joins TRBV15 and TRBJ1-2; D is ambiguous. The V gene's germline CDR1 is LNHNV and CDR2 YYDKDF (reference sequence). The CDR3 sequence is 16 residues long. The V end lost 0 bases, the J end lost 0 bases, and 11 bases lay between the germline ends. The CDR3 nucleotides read TGTGCCACCAGCAGAGATCGGGTCCCTACTAACTATGGCTACACCTTC. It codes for CATSRDRVPTNYGYTF.

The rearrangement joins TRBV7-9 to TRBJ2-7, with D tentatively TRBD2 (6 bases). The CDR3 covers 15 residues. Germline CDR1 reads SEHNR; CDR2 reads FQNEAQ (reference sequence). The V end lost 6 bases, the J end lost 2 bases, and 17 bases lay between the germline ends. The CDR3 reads CASRGVRAGTYEQYF. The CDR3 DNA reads TGTGCCAGCAGAGGAGTCCGGGCGGGGACCTACGAGCAGTACTTC.

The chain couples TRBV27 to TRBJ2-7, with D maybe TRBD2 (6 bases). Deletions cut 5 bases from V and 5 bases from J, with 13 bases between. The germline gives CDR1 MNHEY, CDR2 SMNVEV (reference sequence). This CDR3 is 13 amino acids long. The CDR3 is CASSPQLANEQYF. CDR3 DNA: TGTGCCAGCAGTCCACAACTAGCTAACGAGCAGTACTTC.

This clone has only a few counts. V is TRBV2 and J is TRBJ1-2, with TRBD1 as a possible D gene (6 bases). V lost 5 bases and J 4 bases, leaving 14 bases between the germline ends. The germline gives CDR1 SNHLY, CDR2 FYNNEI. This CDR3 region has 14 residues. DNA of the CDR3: TGTGCCAGCAGTCAAACAGGGTTAGGCTATGGCTACACCTTC. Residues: CASSQTGLGYGYTF.

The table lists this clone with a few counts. CDR3 in DNA: TGTGCCAGTAGCGGAGTGTACAATGAGCAGTTCTTC. Residues: CASSGVYNEQFF. This sequence joins TRBV19 and TRBJ2-1; no clear D gene. Germline V gene sequence: CDR1 LNHDA, CDR2 SQIVND (reference sequence). The V and J ends lost 6 bases and 4 bases respectively, with 7 bases between them. This CDR3 has 12 residues.

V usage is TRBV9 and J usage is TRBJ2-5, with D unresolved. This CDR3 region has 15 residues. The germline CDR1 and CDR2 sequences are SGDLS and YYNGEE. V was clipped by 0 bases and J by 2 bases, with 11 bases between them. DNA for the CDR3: TGTGCCAGCAGCGTAGGGAGTCTTTCTCAAGAGACCCAGTACTTC. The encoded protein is CASSVGSLSQETQYF.

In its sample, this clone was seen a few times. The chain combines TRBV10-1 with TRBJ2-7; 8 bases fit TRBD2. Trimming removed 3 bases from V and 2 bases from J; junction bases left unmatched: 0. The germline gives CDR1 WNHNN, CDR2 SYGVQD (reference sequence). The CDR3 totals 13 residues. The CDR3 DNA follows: TGCGCCAGCAGTGATAGCGGGGCCTACGAGCAGTACTTC. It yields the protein CASSDSGAYEQYF.

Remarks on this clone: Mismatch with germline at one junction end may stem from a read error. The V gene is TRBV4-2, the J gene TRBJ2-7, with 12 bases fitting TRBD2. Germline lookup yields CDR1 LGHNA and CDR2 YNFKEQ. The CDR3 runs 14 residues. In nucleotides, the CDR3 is TGTGCCAGCAGCCTCGAGGGACTAGCGGGTGGTGTCTCCTTC. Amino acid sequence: CASSLEGLAGGVSF.

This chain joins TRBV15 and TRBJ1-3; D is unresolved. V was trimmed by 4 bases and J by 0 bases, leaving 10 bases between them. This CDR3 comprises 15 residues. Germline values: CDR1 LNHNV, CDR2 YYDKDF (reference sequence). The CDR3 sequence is CATSTTRGSGNTIYF. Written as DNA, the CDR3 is TGTGCCACCAGCACTACACGGGGCTCTGGAAACACCATATATTTT.

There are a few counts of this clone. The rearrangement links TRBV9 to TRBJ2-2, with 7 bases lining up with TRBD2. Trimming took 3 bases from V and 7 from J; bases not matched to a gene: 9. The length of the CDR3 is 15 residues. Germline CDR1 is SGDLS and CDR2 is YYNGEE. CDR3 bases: TGTGCCAGCAGCGCTAGCGGAGGGGCCGGCGGGGAGCTGTTTTTT. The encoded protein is CASSASGGAGGELFF.